This T cell receptor (beta chain) was recovered during a study of T cell changes during pregnancy in multiple sclerosis. Sequenced by immunoSEQ multiplex PCR; TCRdb stores in-frame clones only, minus some. The repertoire includes tens of thousands of clones, 80% to 95% of them detected once, and 0.35% to 0.45% sits in the top ten. This CDR3 comprises 13 residues. The germline CDR1 and CDR2 sequences are MNHEY and SVGAGI. Trimming took 2 bases from V and 4 from J, leaving 8 bases between them. The chain carries TRBV6-5 and TRBJ1-1, with D hard to call. This sequence originates from a female donor in good health, enrolled as a control in a pregnancy study. The source was CD4+ T cells from peripheral blood mononuclear cells, collected after pregnancy. The CDR3, as DNA: TGTGCCAGCAGTTACGCTGGCCTCACTGAAGCTTTCTTT. This encodes CASSYAGLTEAFF.